Given below is one TCR beta chain in context. As yet, its antigen is unknown. This specimen belongs to a study of T cell responses to AZD1222 COVID-19 vaccine. Study results and caveats: Spike-spanning, vaccine-associated CD4 TCRs were dominant at 160-218 and 743-854. Spike-specific TCRs gained breadth and depth after people received two AZD1222 doses. Clonal diversity was possibly underestimated, and the donors were mostly white British, with more females. Baseline seropositivity characterized only six AZD1222 recipients.

Measured with immunoSEQ multiplex PCR; TCRdb has only the in-frame clones, and not every one. The repertoire holds about 150,000 clones, with roughly 89% as singletons. V was pared by 5 bases and J by 5 bases, with 13 bases between. The CDR3 is 15 amino acids. Germline CDR1 SEHNR, CDR2 FQNEAQ (reference sequence). Sequenced here: peripheral blood, sampled on day 0 of AZD1222 vaccination. The rearrangement links TRBV7-9 to TRBJ1-6, with a weak D call TRBD1 (6 bases). The sequence derives from an adult in good health. The CDR3 here is CASSPSDSHNSPLHF. The CDR3 DNA is TGTGCCAGCAGCCCATCGGACAGCCATAATTCACCCCTCCACTTT.